These T cell receptor beta chains were read from a single sample in a study of T cells in Graves' hyperthyroidism and ophthalmopathy. TCRdb passed the multiplex PCR reads through MiXCR, listing each CDR3 protein once. The sample has about 300,000 distinct CDR3 sequences, around 15% seen once. The sample taken for sequencing was blood. Receptors originate from a woman in her thirties or forties with Graves' hyperthyroidism. Both conserved end residues are part of each CDR3. D genes are given only for firm matches. A clone size is listed for some rows: how often the clone was seen (once, few, many), or a class if it is expanded.

J: TRBJ2-1
V: TRBV11-2
D: TRBD2
size: NA
CDR3: CASSLVAGGATSNEQFF
DNA: TGTGCCAGCAGCTTAGTTGCGGGGGGGGCCACCAGCAATGAGCAGTTCTTC

J: TRBJ1-2
V: TRBV20-1
D: NA
size: many
CDR3: CSAKEFGSNYGYTF
DNA: TGCAGTGCTAAAGAGTTTGGATCTAACTATGGCTACACCTTC

J: TRBJ2-1
V: TRBV7-2
D: NA
size: NA
CDR3: CASSFGTLGGEQFF
DNA: TGTGCCAGCAGCTTCGGGACCCTCGGCGGGGAGCAGTTCTTC

J: TRBJ2-7
V: TRBV3-1
D: NA
size: many
CDR3: CASSQQGISYEQYF
DNA: TGTGCCAGCAGCCAGCAAGGCATCTCCTACGAGCAGTACTTC

J: TRBJ2-3
V: TRBV7-9
D: NA
size: few
CDR3: CASSLWDVAQYF
DNA: TGTGCCAGCAGCTTGTGGGACGTCGCGCAGTATTTT

J: TRBJ2-7
V: TRBV6-2/TRBV6-3
D: NA
size: many
CDR3: CASSFGSVQYF
DNA: TGTGCCAGCAGTTTCGGGAGTGTCCAATACTTC

J: TRBJ1-1
V: TRBV12-3/TRBV12-4
D: TRBD1
size: many
CDR3: CASSQDTGANTEAFF
DNA: TGTGCCAGCAGTCAAGACACAGGGGCCAACACTGAAGCTTTCTTT

J: TRBJ2-3
V: TRBV2
D: TRBD2
size: many
CDR3: CASSEWEAGGTDTQYF
DNA: TGTGCCAGCAGTGAATGGGAAGCGGGAGGCACAGATACGCAGTATTTT

J: TRBJ2-7
V: TRBV20-1
D: NA
size: NA
CDR3: CSARATGQHYEQYF
DNA: TGCAGTGCTAGAGCCACGGGACAACACTACGAGCAGTACTTC

J: TRBJ2-7
V: TRBV11-2
D: TRBD1
size: many
CDR3: CASSSHRGPEQYF
DNA: TGTGCCAGCAGCTCGCACAGGGGGCCCGAGCAGTACTTC

J: TRBJ2-7
V: TRBV7-9
D: NA
size: few
CDR3: CASSLAERWAGYEQYF
DNA: TGTGCCAGCAGCTTAGCGGAGAGATGGGCGGGCTACGAGCAGTACTTC

J: TRBJ2-3
V: TRBV6-9
D: TRBD1
size: NA
CDR3: CASSSDRGTDTQYF
DNA: TGTGCCAGCAGTTCGGACAGGGGTACAGATACGCAGTATTTT

J: TRBJ2-7
V: TRBV3-1
D: TRBD2
size: NA
CDR3: CASSYSGRIYEQYF
DNA: TGTGCCAGCAGCTATAGCGGGAGGATCTACGAGCAGTACTTC

J: TRBJ2-5
V: TRBV18
D: NA
size: NA
CDR3: CASSPRGAKETQYF
DNA: TGTGCCAGCTCACCACGGGGGGCGAAAGAGACCCAGTACTTC

J: TRBJ1-2
V: TRBV7-9
D: NA
size: many
CDR3: CASSLVADFSGYTF
DNA: TGTGCCAGCAGCTTAGTTGCCGACTTCTCTGGCTACACCTTC

J: TRBJ1-5
V: TRBV30
D: TRBD1
size: NA
CDR3: CAWGGQGVSNQPQHF
DNA: TGTGCCTGGGGGGGACAGGGGGTTAGCAATCAGCCCCAGCATTTT

J: TRBJ2-5
V: TRBV12-3/TRBV12-4
D: TRBD2
size: many
CDR3: CASSNLAGGQETQYF
DNA: TGTGCCAGCAGTAACTTAGCGGGAGGGCAAGAGACCCAGTACTTC

J: TRBJ1-5
V: TRBV28
D: TRBD1
size: many
CDR3: CASGGGDHSNQPQHF
DNA: TGTGCCAGCGGAGGGGGCGACCATAGCAATCAGCCCCAGCATTTT

J: TRBJ2-7
V: TRBV9
D: TRBD2
size: NA
CDR3: CASSVDGRESDEQYF
DNA: TGTGCCAGCAGCGTAGACGGGCGGGAGTCGGACGAGCAGTACTTC

J: TRBJ2-3
V: TRBV15
D: NA
size: many
CDR3: CATRPSLSTDTQYF
DNA: TGTGCCACCAGACCTTCCCTTAGCACAGATACGCAGTATTTT

J: TRBJ2-7
V: TRBV20-1
D: TRBD2
size: many
CDR3: CSATAIWSGRLTYEQYF
DNA: TGCAGTGCTACCGCCATTTGGAGCGGGAGGCTCACCTACGAGCAGTACTTC

J: TRBJ1-4
V: TRBV12-3/TRBV12-4
D: TRBD1
size: few
CDR3: CASSPGQGFEKLFF
DNA: TGTGCCAGCAGTCCGGGACAGGGGTTCGAAAAACTGTTTTTT

J: TRBJ2-7
V: TRBV19
D: NA
size: few
CDR3: CASSMGASYEQYF
DNA: TGTGCCAGTAGTATGGGCGCATCCTACGAGCAGTACTTC

J: TRBJ2-2
V: TRBV6-1
D: TRBD2
size: few
CDR3: CASSLFSTSGGTGELFF
DNA: TGTGCCAGCAGCCTGTTCTCTACTAGCGGGGGAACCGGGGAGCTGTTTTTT

J: TRBJ2-7
V: TRBV18
D: NA
size: many
CDR3: CASSPGVYEQYF
DNA: TGTGCCAGCTCACCCGGGGTCTACGAGCAGTACTTC

J: TRBJ2-1
V: TRBV10-3
D: TRBD2
size: NA
CDR3: CAISENPAGVYNEQFF
DNA: TGTGCCATCAGTGAGAATCCAGCGGGAGTCTACAATGAGCAGTTCTTC

J: TRBJ2-3
V: TRBV29-1
D: NA
size: NA
CDR3: CSVELGTRGDTQYF
DNA: TGCAGCGTTGAGCTAGGCACCCGGGGAGATACGCAGTATTTT

J: TRBJ2-1
V: TRBV12-3/TRBV12-4
D: NA
size: many
CDR3: CASSFKSSYNEQFF
DNA: TGTGCCAGCAGTTTTAAGAGCTCCTACAATGAGCAGTTCTTC

J: TRBJ2-1
V: TRBV6-1
D: TRBD2
size: many
CDR3: CASRASGRGFEQFF
DNA: TGTGCCAGCAGAGCTAGCGGGAGAGGATTTGAGCAGTTCTTC

J: TRBJ2-4
V: TRBV3-1
D: TRBD1
size: few
CDR3: CASSLGTGKNIQYF
DNA: TGTGCCAGCAGCCTCGGGACAGGGAAAAACATTCAGTACTTC

J: TRBJ2-7
V: TRBV3-1
D: TRBD2
size: many
CDR3: CASTIGLGAYEQYF
DNA: TGTGCCAGCACCATAGGACTAGGAGCCTACGAGCAGTACTTC

J: TRBJ2-7
V: TRBV20-1
D: TRBD2
size: many
CDR3: CSASKVSGRGYEQYF
DNA: TGCAGTGCCAGTAAAGTGAGCGGGAGGGGCTACGAGCAGTACTTC

J: TRBJ1-1
V: TRBV12-3/TRBV12-4
D: NA
size: many
CDR3: CASSLGLGLTEAFF
DNA: TGTGCCAGCAGTTTAGGTTTAGGATTAACTGAAGCTTTCTTT

J: TRBJ2-1
V: TRBV4-1
D: TRBD2
size: NA
CDR3: CASSHRSAGGPRESYNEQFF
DNA: TGCGCCAGCAGCCACCGATCAGCGGGAGGGCCGAGAGAATCCTACAATGAGCAGTTCTTC

J: TRBJ1-5
V: TRBV29-1
D: TRBD1
size: many
CDR3: CSVVDRGRDEQPQHF
DNA: TGCAGCGTTGTTGACAGGGGGCGGGATGAGCAGCCCCAGCATTTT

J: TRBJ1-5
V: TRBV10-3
D: TRBD1
size: many
CDR3: CAISDGTVNSNQPQHF
DNA: TGTGCCATCAGTGACGGGACAGTTAATAGCAATCAGCCCCAGCATTTT

J: TRBJ1-1
V: TRBV2
D: NA
size: many
CDR3: CASKPGVTEAFF
DNA: TGTGCCAGCAAGCCAGGGGTCACTGAAGCTTTCTTT

J: TRBJ2-1
V: TRBV20-1
D: NA
size: NA
CDR3: CSAERYASYNEQFF
DNA: TGCAGTGCTGAGCGTTATGCAAGCTACAATGAGCAGTTCTTC

J: TRBJ2-2
V: TRBV28
D: NA
size: many
CDR3: CASSTTNTGELFF
DNA: TGTGCCAGCAGCACTACGAACACCGGGGAGCTGTTTTTT

J: TRBJ1-3
V: TRBV4-1
D: NA
size: many
CDR3: CASSQEDSISGNTIYF
DNA: TGCGCCAGCAGCCAAGAGGACTCCATCTCTGGAAACACCATATATTTT

J: TRBJ2-2
V: TRBV2
D: TRBD1
size: many
CDR3: CASGTDTGELFF
DNA: TGTGCCAGCGGGACAGACACCGGGGAGCTGTTTTTT

J: TRBJ1-2
V: TRBV24-1
D: NA
size: many
CDR3: CATSDLSKPGQSPQDYGYTF
DNA: TGTGCCACCAGTGATTTATCAAAGCCGGGACAAAGTCCCCAGGACTATGGCTACACCTTC

J: TRBJ2-7
V: TRBV28
D: TRBD2
size: NA
CDR3: CASRRGLAGVYEQYF
DNA: TGTGCCAGCAGAAGGGGACTAGCGGGAGTCTACGAGCAGTACTTC

J: TRBJ1-1
V: TRBV7-2
D: NA
size: many
CDR3: CASTRFRLNTEAFF
DNA: TGTGCCAGCACGCGTTTTAGGCTGAACACTGAAGCTTTCTTT

J: TRBJ1-5
V: TRBV6-1
D: NA
size: many
CDR3: CASSLRGRNQPQHF
DNA: TGTGCCAGCAGTTTGAGGGGTAGGAATCAGCCCCAGCATTTT

J: TRBJ1-1
V: TRBV25-1
D: NA
size: few
CDR3: CASSATDRNTEAFF
DNA: TGTGCCAGCAGTGCGACAGACAGAAACACTGAAGCTTTCTTT

J: TRBJ1-3
V: TRBV24-1
D: NA
size: many
CDR3: CATSEEGNTIYF
DNA: TGTGCCACCAGTGAGGAGGGGAACACCATATATTTT

J: TRBJ2-4
V: TRBV29-1
D: TRBD1
size: few
CDR3: CSVSTGVNIQYF
DNA: TGCAGCGTTTCTACAGGGGTAAACATTCAGTACTTC

J: TRBJ1-1
V: TRBV10-1
D: NA
size: few
CDR3: CASSEWGEAEAFF
DNA: TGCGCCAGCAGTGAGTGGGGGGAGGCTGAAGCTTTCTTT

J: TRBJ2-7
V: TRBV5-1
D: TRBD1
size: many
CDR3: CASSLATGTGGYEQYF
DNA: TGCGCCAGCAGCCTAGCAACCGGGACAGGGGGGTACGAGCAGTACTTC

J: TRBJ1-5
V: TRBV30
D: NA
size: few
CDR3: CAWSRGGAGQPQHF
DNA: TGTGCCTGGAGTCGGGGGGGGGCCGGGCAGCCCCAGCATTTT

J: TRBJ2-7
V: TRBV7-9
D: TRBD2
size: many
CDR3: CASSLGRERNEQYF
DNA: TGTGCCAGCAGCTTAGGGCGGGAGCGAAACGAGCAGTACTTC

J: TRBJ2-7
V: TRBV28
D: NA
size: many
CDR3: CASSFPATYEQYF
DNA: TGTGCCAGCAGTTTTCCAGCAACCTACGAGCAGTACTTC

J: TRBJ2-1
V: TRBV20-1
D: NA
size: NA
CDR3: CSGTYNNEQFF
DNA: TGCAGTGGGACCTATAACAATGAGCAGTTCTTC

J: TRBJ2-2
V: TRBV18
D: TRBD2
size: NA
CDR3: CASSPPGLVGTGELFF
DNA: TGTGCCAGCTCACCACCGGGACTAGTGGGCACCGGGGAGCTGTTTTTT

J: TRBJ2-6
V: TRBV7-8
D: NA
size: few
CDR3: CASSLARLGPHSGANVLTF
DNA: TGTGCCAGCAGCTTAGCACGGCTGGGGCCCCACTCTGGGGCCAACGTCCTGACTTTC

J: TRBJ2-5
V: TRBV29-1
D: TRBD2
size: many
CDR3: CSAWTSGETQYF
DNA: TGCAGCGCATGGACTAGCGGAGAGACCCAGTACTTC